This TCR beta chain was captured in a study of T cells expressing NK-cell markers. Looking at the study overall: Seven HCMV-seropositive donors and one seronegative donor made up the eight sequenced donors.

From its re-call of the 5' RACE reads, TCRdb lists each CDR3 protein once, without DNA. The table lists about 550,000 distinct CDR3 sequences, with roughly 3.5% in the top ten. CDR1 and CDR2 (germline): DFQATT, SNEGSKA (reference sequence). The CDR3 is 16 residues long. The receptor comes from a young man in good health. The sample was blood T cells: a sorted CD56 or NKG2C T cell subset, CD4+ or CD8+ T cells, or bulk PBMC T cells (not recorded which). The genes are TRBV20-1 and TRBJ2-1. CDR3 region: CSARDQERLPYNEQFF.